These T cell receptor beta chains were read from a single sample in a study of tumor-infiltrating lymphocytes in primary liver carcinoma. TCRdb re-derived calls from the multiplex PCR reads in MiXCR, one entry per CDR3 protein. The sample holds under 50,000 distinct CDR3 sequences; 71% are singletons and the top ten take 25% to 30%. The sample consisted of liver tumor tissue from sampling region 5. The receptors originated from a man between 40 and 49 years old with primary liver carcinoma and hepatitis B virus infection. Each CDR3 is given with its conserved first and last residue. D genes are given only for firm matches. Clone size, where shown, is once, few, many, or a class for clones that have expanded.

TRBD2	many	TRBV5-1	TRBJ2-3	CASSLEREGTDTQYF	TGCGCCAGCAGCTTGGAGCGGGAGGGCACAGATACGCAGTATTTT
TRBD2	.	TRBV2	TRBJ2-7	CASSMDGGAYEQYF	TGTGCCAGCAGCATGGACGGGGGGGCCTACGAGCAGTACTTC
TRBD2	.	TRBV4-1	TRBJ2-5	CASSPLGLAVYEQYF	TGCGCCAGCAGCCCACTGGGACTAGCGGTCTACGAGCAATACTTC
.	.	TRBV6-5	TRBJ2-7	CTTSAGPDRLYF	TGTACCACCAGTGCTGGACCGGACAGATTATACTTC
.	.	TRBV19	TRBJ1-1	CASIGERARNTEAFF	TGTGCCAGTATTGGAGAGCGTGCCAGAAACACTGAAGCTTTCTTT
.	.	TRBV6-5	TRBJ1-3	CVSRTKVAGNTIYF	TGTGTCAGCAGAACCAAGGTGGCTGGAAACACCATATATTTT
TRBD2	.	TRBV4-2	TRBJ2-3	CAGNQGLAGGGTDTQYF	TGTGCCGGCAATCAGGGACTAGCGGGAGGTGGGACAGATACGCAGTATTTT
TRBD1	many	TRBV4-1	TRBJ2-7	CASSQDPGQGADYEQYF	TGCGCCAGCAGCCAAGATCCGGGACAGGGGGCCGACTACGAGCAGTACTTC
.	once	TRBV6-1	TRBJ2-1	CGSSPEGQMEFEQFF	TGTGGCAGCAGTCCAGAGGGCCAGATGGAGTTTGAGCAGTTCTTC
.	.	TRBV4-1	TRBJ1-2	CASGTTVEGYGYTF	TGCGCCAGCGGCACCACAGTGGAGGGCTATGGCTACACCTTC
.	.	TRBV19	TRBJ1-1	CASTQGQLNTEAFF	TGTGCCAGTACCCAAGGACAGCTGAACACTGAAGCTTTCTTT
.	few	TRBV9	TRBJ2-6	CASSVGDTGANVLTF	TGTGCCAGCAGCGTAGGGGACACTGGGGCCAACGTCCTGACTTTC
TRBD1	.	TRBV6-5	TRBJ2-3	CASGTGQGAGDTRYF	TGTGCCAGCGGCACCGGACAGGGGGCGGGAGATACGCGGTATTTT
.	.	TRBV11-2	TRBJ2-7	CASSSRPSSEWVFYEQYF	TGTGCCAGCAGCTCGCGCCCCAGCAGTGAATGGGTTTTCTACGAGCAGTACTTC
.	medium-sized	TRBV6-1	TRBJ1-5	CASSDKGELSNQPQHF	TGTGCCAGCAGTGACAAGGGGGAGTTAAGCAATCAGCCCCAGCATTTT
.	many	TRBV30	TRBJ2-7	CAWGGYEQYF	TGTGCCTGGGGGGGGTACGAGCAGTACTTC
.	few	TRBV2	TRBJ2-4	CASETSPLVPKNIQYF	TGTGCCAGCGAAACTAGCCCCTTGGTACCCAAAAACATTCAGTACTTC
.	.	TRBV6-5	TRBJ2-6	CASRLWIGMKAGANVLTF	TGTGCCAGTAGGCTTTGGATAGGGATGAAAGCTGGGGCCAACGTCCTGACTTTC
.	many	TRBV10-3	TRBJ2-1	CAISESEGLGDNEQFF	TGTGCCATCAGTGAGTCGGAAGGGCTTGGGGACAATGAGCAGTTCTTC
TRBD2	many	TRBV7-8	TRBJ2-7	CASSPLLAGEHEQYF	TGTGCCAGCAGCCCCCTCCTAGCGGGAGAACACGAGCAGTACTTC
TRBD2	.	TRBV10-3	TRBJ2-7	CSISDPGTSPYEQYF	TGTTCCATCAGTGACCCTGGGACTAGTCCATACGAGCAGTACTTC
.	many	TRBV29-1	TRBJ1-1	CSVEGQSTEAFF	TGCAGCGTTGAAGGACAGTCGACTGAAGCTTTCTTT
.	.	TRBV6-5	TRBJ2-6	CACSLWTGMKAEASVLTF	TGTGCCTGCAGTCTTTGGACGGGGATGAAAGCTGAGGCCAGCGTCCTGACTTTC
TRBD2	.	TRBV20-1	TRBJ2-3	CSPTPIAGNVADTRYF	TGCAGTCCCACCCCGATAGCGGGAAACGTGGCAGATACGCGGTATTTT
.	.	TRBV4-2	TRBJ2-7	CTRSHLLAYEQYF	TGTACCAGGAGCCATCTTCTGGCCTACGAGCAGTACTTC
.	many	TRBV30	TRBJ1-1	CAWSGQEWAEAFF	TGTGCCTGGAGTGGTCAGGAGTGGGCTGAAGCTTTCTTT
.	.	TRBV6-1	TRBJ2-6	CASSGVDSGANVLTF	TGTGCCAGCAGTGGAGTCGACTCTGGGGCCAACGTCCTGACCTTC
TRBD2	.	TRBV6-5	TRBJ2-3	CGSGLAGTDTQYF	TGTGGCAGCGGATTAGCGGGAACAGATACGCAGTATTTT
.	once	TRBV14	TRBJ2-7	CASSLLGLEQYF	TGTGCCAGCAGCCTTCTGGGGCTAGAGCAGTACTTC
TRBD1	.	TRBV6-1	TRBJ1-2	CASSPQGGQGHGYTF	TGTGCCAGCAGCCCCCAAGGAGGACAGGGCCATGGTTACACCTTC
.	.	TRBV2	TRBJ2-7	CASNGESYEQYF	TGTGCCAGCAATGGGGAATCCTACGAGCAGTACTTC
.	few	TRBV29-1	TRBJ2-3	CSASPLSAESTGTQYF	TGCAGCGCCAGCCCGTTATCGGCTGAATCCACAGGTACGCAGTATTTT
.	.	TRBV29-1	TRBJ2-1	CSGGQAAYNVQLF	TGCAGCGGAGGGCAGGCCGCATACAATGTGCAGCTCTTC
.	.	TRBV29-1	TRBJ2-1	CGGSAGTPSSYNEQFF	TGCGGCGGTAGTGCCGGGACTCCAAGCTCCTACAATGAGCAGTTCTTC
.	many	TRBV6-2/TRBV6-3	TRBJ2-2	CASSQSGTGELFF	TGTGCCAGCAGTCAGTCCGGGACCGGGGAGCTGTTTTTT
.	.	TRBV11-2	TRBJ1-2	CASSQLQGSNGYTF	TGTGCTAGCAGTCAACTACAGGGTTCCAATGGCTACACCTTC
.	.	TRBV29-1	TRBJ2-3	CGVRLGRSTDTLYF	TGCGGCGTCCGACTCGGGAGATCCACAGATACGCTGTATTTT
.	many	TRBV30	TRBJ2-7	CAWRSAYEQYF	TGTGCCTGGCGATCCGCCTACGAGCAGTACTTC
TRBD2	.	TRBV6-2/TRBV6-3	TRBJ2-1	CASSYLPGPAGGPGNEQFF	TGTGCCAGCAGTTACCTTCCGGGACCAGCGGGAGGGCCGGGCAATGAGCAGTTCTTC